What follows are 21 T cell receptor beta chains derived from one specimen sequenced in a study of blood T cell repertoires in COVID-19. Measured with immunoSEQ multiplex PCR; TCRdb has only the in-frame clones, and not every one. The sample lists about 120,000 clones; more than 70% were seen once. Sequenced sample: peripheral blood. Receptors were obtained from a man aged 60 to 75 with acute or convalescent COVID-19.

This chain links TRBV9 with TRBJ1-1; D gene unclear. V shed 0 bases and J shed 5 bases, with 8 bases lying between them. Germline CDR1 is SGDLS and CDR2 is YYNGEE. CDR3 size: 13 residues. CDR3 sequence: CASSVASVTEAFF. CDR3 DNA sequence: TGTGCCAGCAGCGTAGCCTCGGTGACTGAAGCTTTCTTT.

The chain joins TRBV5-5 to TRBJ2-3; D remains ambiguous. Trimming removed 4 bases at V and 4 bases at J, with 7 bases between. The CDR3 sequence is 12 residues long. Germline V gives CDR1 SGHKS, CDR2 YYEKEE (reference sequence). The CDR3 DNA reads TGTGCCAGCAGCCTCGTCCCAGATACGCAGTATTTT. Protein sequence: CASSLVPDTQYF.

This chain links TRBV28 with TRBJ1-1; 8 positions match TRBD1. Looked up from germline, CDR1 is MDHEN and CDR2 is SYDVKM. J lost 6 bases, V lost 6 bases, and 9 bases had no gene match. The CDR3 contains 14 residues. For the CDR3, the DNA is TGTGCCAGCAGCATACCCCAGGGGGCGGCTGAAGCTTTCTTT. This sequence encodes CASSIPQGAAEAFF.

This chain links TRBV9 with TRBJ1-5; 11 bases align to TRBD1. The germline CDR1 and CDR2 sequences are SGDLS and YYNGEE. The CDR3 has 15 residues. Trimming cost V 0 bases and J 6 bases; bases outside gene matches: 2. The DNA for the CDR3 is TGTGCCAGCAGCGTAGGGACAGGGGGCATTCAGCCCCAGCATTTT. Translating it yields CASSVGTGGIQPQHF.

CDR3 in DNA: TGTGCCAGCAGCTTGGGGACAGAGGCCAACGTCCTGACTTTC. Protein product: CASSLGTEANVLTF. The J gene is TRBJ2-6, the V gene TRBV5-6, with D maybe TRBD1 (6 bases). The CDR3 extends over 14 amino acids. V lost 0 bases to trimming and J lost 6 bases, with 7 bases between them. Germline values: CDR1 SGHDT, CDR2 YYEEEE. The variable domain in full, completed from reference TRBV5-6 and TRBJ2-6, reads DAGVTQSPTHLIKTRGQQVTLRCSPKSGHDTVSWYQQALGQGPQFIFQYYEEEERQRGNFPDRFSGHQFPNYSSELNVNALLLGDSALYLCASSLGTEANVLTFGAGSRLTVL.

This rearrangement joins TRBV6-2 or TRBV6-3 to TRBJ1-5; D not certain. CDR3 length: 16 amino acids. Trimming shortened V by 0 bases and J by 0 bases, and 9 bases separated the two germline ends. Germline lookup yields CDR1 MNHEY and CDR2 SVGEGT. CDR3: CASSYSKRDSNQPQHF. CDR3 sequence (DNA): TGTGCCAGCAGTTACTCGAAGCGGGATAGCAATCAGCCCCAGCATTTT.

This rearrangement joins TRBV18 to TRBJ2-5; TRBD2 is a possible D gene (6 bases). V was clipped by 3 bases and J by 1 base, with 12 bases between them. The CDR3 has 15 amino acids. In germline, CDR1 is KGHSH, CDR2 LQKENI. The CDR3 sequence is CASSPPGGPQETQYF. DNA for the CDR3: TGTGCCAGCTCACCCCCCGGGGGACCCCAAGAGACCCAGTACTTC.

V usage is TRBV12-2 and J usage is TRBJ2-7; the D call TRBD1 from the table was never checked on the DNA. TRBV12-2 is termed a pseudogene. This CDR3 comprises 19 residues. Here the CDR3 DNA reads TGTGCAAGTCGCTTACCCCGAGCTGAGAGGAGCAGGGAATTGTACGAGCAGTACTTC. This gives the protein CASRLPRAERSRELYEQYF.

CDR3 DNA: TGTGCCAGCAGCCCTCATTATCGGACTAGCGGGGGCCCGTTAAACAATGAGCAGTTCTTC. It encodes CASSPHYRTSGGPLNNEQFF. V gene TRBV5-5 combines with J gene TRBJ2-1; 13 bases match TRBD2. CDR1 SGHKS and CDR2 YYEKEE come from the germline V gene (reference sequence). The CDR3 length is 20 residues. After removal of 4 bases from V and 5 bases from J, the junction contained 18 bases not matched to a gene. The whole variable domain, remainder taken from reference TRBV5-5 and TRBJ2-1, is DAGVTQSPTHLIKTRGQQVTLRCSPISGHKSVSWYQQVLGQGPQFIFQYYEKEERGRGNFPDRFSARQFPNYSSELNVNALLLGDSALYLCASSPHYRTSGGPLNNEQFFGPGTRLTVL.

The chain uses TRBV13 and TRBJ1-2, with 8 positions matching TRBD1. Germline V lookup: CDR1 PRHDT, CDR2 FYEKMQ (reference sequence). The CDR3 is 15 amino acids. The ends lost 5 bases at V and 1 base at J; junction bases unmatched: 6. Written as DNA, the CDR3 is TGTGCCAGCAGCCCTACAGGGGGGGGTAACTATGGCTACACCTTC. The encoded protein is CASSPTGGGNYGYTF.

The rearrangement joins TRBV7-9 to TRBJ2-7; D uncertain. The CDR3 sequence is 12 residues long. The V gene's germline CDR1 is SEHNR and CDR2 FQNEAQ (reference sequence). Trimming removed 5 bases from V and 5 bases from J, with 10 bases in between. This CDR3 reads CASSVPSDEQYF. CDR3 bases: TGTGCCAGCAGCGTTCCCAGCGACGAGCAGTACTTC.

The chain combines TRBV29-1 with TRBJ2-1; 9 bases match TRBD2. V was pared by 4 bases and J by 4 bases, with 5 bases of the junction left unmatched. Germline V gene data show CDR1 as SQVTM and CDR2 as ANQGSEA. This CDR3 is built from 14 residues. CDR3 in DNA: TGCAGCGTTGCGGCTAGCGGGGAATACAATGAGCAGTTCTTC. Translated, it gives CSVAASGEYNEQFF.

This clone was picked up one time. The chain joins TRBV6-5 to TRBJ2-5, with TRBD1 identical over 10 bases. V shed 5 bases, J shed 7 bases, and the junction held 1 base outside the gene matches. Germline V gives CDR1 MNHEY, CDR2 SVGAGI. The CDR3 covers 12 residues. This chain's CDR3 is CASSRDRGTQYF. The CDR3, as DNA: TGTGCCAGCAGTCGGGACAGGGGGACCCAGTACTTC.

The chain carries TRBV6-2 or TRBV6-3 and TRBJ2-1; tentative D call: TRBD1 (5 bases). This CDR3 is 13 amino acids long. Trimming removed 6 bases at V and 3 bases at J, with 9 bases between. Germline lookup yields CDR1 MNHEY and CDR2 SVGEGT. DNA for the CDR3: TGTGCCAGCAGCCTAAGGGGCTACAATGAGCAGTTCTTC. Its protein is CASSLRGYNEQFF.

The chain couples TRBV19 to TRBJ2-7, with a weak D call TRBD2 (6 bases). The germline V gene encodes CDR1 LNHDA and CDR2 SQIVND (reference sequence). Trimming cost V 5 bases and J 2 bases, with 13 bases left between them. CDR3 length equals 14 residues. The CDR3 protein is CASSPGTGAYEQYF. The CDR3 nucleotides read TGTGCCAGTAGTCCCGGGACTGGTGCCTACGAGCAGTACTTC.

This clone has just a few counts. The genes are TRBV15 and TRBJ2-7; no clear D. CDR1 and CDR2 from the germline V gene are LNHNV and YYDKDF (reference sequence). The CDR3 sequence is 17 residues long. V was shortened by 0 bases and J by 3 bases, with 18 bases between the two germline ends. The CDR3 DNA reads as TGTGCCACCAGCAGAGACCCTCCCCATACACGCGGCTACGAGCAGTACTTC. It yields the protein CATSRDPPHTRGYEQYF.

V usage is TRBV10-3 and J usage is TRBJ1-2; 7 bases map to TRBD1. The CDR3 is made up of 15 amino acids. V was clipped by 6 bases and J by 6 bases; unmatched bases: 13. The germline CDR1 and CDR2 sequences are ENHRY and SYGVKD. CDR3: CAIRPGDSAPHGYTF. CDR3 DNA sequence: TGTGCCATCAGGCCTGGGGACAGTGCCCCGCATGGCTACACCTTC.

The CDR3 DNA sequence: TGTGCCATCAGTGAGTCGAGAGGCACGGAGAGCGATGAGCAGTTCTTC. Amino acids: CAISESRGTESDEQFF. The chain uses TRBV10-3 and TRBJ2-1, with unresolved D. Germline CDR1 is ENHRY and CDR2 is SYGVKD. CDR3 size: 16 residues. V dropped 0 bases and J dropped 8 bases, with 17 bases sitting between them.

The rearrangement links TRBV21-1 to TRBJ1-5. TRBV21-1 is a known pseudogene. The CDR3 is 14 residues long. CDR3 amino acids: CASSKGGDNQPQHF. The DNA for the CDR3 is TGTGCCAGCAGCAAAGGCGGGGACAATCAGCCCCAGCATTTT.

This clone was picked up a small number of times. The rearrangement links TRBV9 to TRBJ2-1; 14 nucleotides agree with TRBD2. Germline values: CDR1 SGDLS, CDR2 YYNGEE. V gave up 4 bases and J gave up 0 bases; unmatched junction bases: 6. The CDR3 loop spans 18 amino acids. The CDR3 coding sequence is TGTGCCAGCAGCCCTCGGACTAGCGGGGGGAGCTCCTACAATGAGCAGTTCTTC. It codes for CASSPRTSGGSSYNEQFF.

This rearrangement joins TRBV7-9 to TRBJ2-2; D is perhaps TRBD2 (6 bases). The germline gives CDR1 SEHNR, CDR2 FQNEAQ (reference sequence). The CDR3 length is 15 residues. Trimming stripped 2 bases from V and 8 bases from J, with 15 bases between. Written as DNA, the CDR3 is TGTGCCAGCAGCTTATCCGGGACTGGCGCGGGGGAGCTGTTTTTT. Translating gives CASSLSGTGAGELFF.